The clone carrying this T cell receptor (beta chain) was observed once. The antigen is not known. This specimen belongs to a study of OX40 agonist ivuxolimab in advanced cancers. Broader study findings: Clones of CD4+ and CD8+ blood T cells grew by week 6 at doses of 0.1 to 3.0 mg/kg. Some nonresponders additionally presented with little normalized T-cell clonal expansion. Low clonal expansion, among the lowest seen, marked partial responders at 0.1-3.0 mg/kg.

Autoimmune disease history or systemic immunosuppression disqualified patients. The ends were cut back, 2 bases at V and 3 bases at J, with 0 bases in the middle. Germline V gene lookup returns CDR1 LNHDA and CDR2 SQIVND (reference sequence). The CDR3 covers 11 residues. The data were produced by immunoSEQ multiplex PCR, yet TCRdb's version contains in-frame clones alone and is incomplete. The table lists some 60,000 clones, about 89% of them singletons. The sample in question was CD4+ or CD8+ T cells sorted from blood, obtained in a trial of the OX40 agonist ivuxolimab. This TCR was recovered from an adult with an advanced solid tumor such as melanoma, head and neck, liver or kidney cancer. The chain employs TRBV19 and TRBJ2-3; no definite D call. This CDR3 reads CASSITDTQYF. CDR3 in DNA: TGTGCCAGTAGTATAACAGATACGCAGTATTTT.